This TCR beta chain appears in the sequencing data of a study of blood T cell repertoires in COVID-19. At the level of the study: Samples came from the United States, Italy and Spain, spanning acute and convalescent COVID-19. In each case, the material was cDNA or gDNA derived from T cells, B-cell-depleted T cells, or PBMCs.

In the study's own analysis: It was from reference gene primer amplification that nucleated cell counts were estimated. Repertoires were generated with immunoSEQ multiplex PCR, while TCRdb's copy carries only in-frame clones and drops some. D and trimming were read from the DNA, whereas the V and J calls and clone size are those reported in that table. The sample contains about 72,000 clones, 80% to 90% of which appear only once. Sample: peripheral blood. This clonotype was obtained from a man between 65 and 85 years old with active or convalescent COVID-19.

The CDR3 DNA follows: TGTGCCAGCAGCCAGACAGGGGGCAGCAATCAGCCCCAGCATTTT. Residues: CASSQTGGSNQPQHF. This chain links TRBV7-9 with TRBJ1-5; TRBD1 matches at 10 bases. The CDR3 is 15 residues long. V was pared by 5 bases and J by 1 base, with 2 bases of the junction left unmatched. In germline, CDR1 is SEHNR, CDR2 FQNEAQ (reference sequence).